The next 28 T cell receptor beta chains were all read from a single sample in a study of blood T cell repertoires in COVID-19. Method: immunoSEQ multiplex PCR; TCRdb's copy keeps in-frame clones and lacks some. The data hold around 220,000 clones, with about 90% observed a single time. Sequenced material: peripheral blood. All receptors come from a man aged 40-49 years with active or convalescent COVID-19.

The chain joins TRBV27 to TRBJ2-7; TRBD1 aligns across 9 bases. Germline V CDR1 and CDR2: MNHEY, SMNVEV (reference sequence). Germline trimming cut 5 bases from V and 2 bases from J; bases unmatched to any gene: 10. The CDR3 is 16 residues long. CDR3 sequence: CASSPDGTGIPYEQYF. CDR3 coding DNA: TGTGCCAGCAGTCCAGACGGGACAGGGATTCCCTACGAGCAGTACTTC.

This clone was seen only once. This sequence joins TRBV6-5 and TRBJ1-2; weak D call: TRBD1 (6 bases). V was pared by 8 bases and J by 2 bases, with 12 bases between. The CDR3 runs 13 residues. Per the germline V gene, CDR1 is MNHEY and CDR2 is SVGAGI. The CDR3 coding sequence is TGTGCCAGCGGTAACAGGGTGAACTATGGCTACACCTTC. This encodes CASGNRVNYGYTF.

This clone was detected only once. CDR3 region: CASSLDLRGQGGYTF. CDR3 nucleotide sequence: TGCGCCAGCAGCTTGGACCTACGAGGGCAGGGGGGCTACACCTTC. J is TRBJ1-2 and V is TRBV5-1; D possibly corresponds to TRBD1 (6 bases). The CDR3 has 15 amino acids. V lost 0 bases and J 8 bases, leaving 17 bases between the germline ends. Per the germline V gene, CDR1 is SGHRS and CDR2 is YFSETQ.

This chain's CDR3 is CASSPPGDFQAFF. CDR3 DNA sequence: TGTGCCAGCTCACCACCGGGGGACTTTCAAGCTTTCTTT. The chain couples TRBV18 to TRBJ1-1; TRBD1 might be the D (5 bases). Germline V gene lookup returns CDR1 KGHSH and CDR2 LQKENI. The CDR3 sequence is 13 residues long. Deletions cut 0 bases from V and 9 bases from J, with 11 bases between.

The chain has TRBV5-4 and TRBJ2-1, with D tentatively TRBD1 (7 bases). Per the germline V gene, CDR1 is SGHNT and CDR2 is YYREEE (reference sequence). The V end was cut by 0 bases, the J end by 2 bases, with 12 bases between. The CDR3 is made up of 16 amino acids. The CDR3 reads CASSLGGRGAYNEQFF. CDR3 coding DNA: TGTGCCAGCAGCTTGGGTGGCAGGGGGGCCTACAATGAGCAGTTCTTC.

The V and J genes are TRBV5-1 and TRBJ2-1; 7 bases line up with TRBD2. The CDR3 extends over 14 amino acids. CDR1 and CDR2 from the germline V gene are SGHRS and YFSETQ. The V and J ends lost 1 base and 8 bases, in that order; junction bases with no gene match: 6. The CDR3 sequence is CASSLRGTSDEQFF. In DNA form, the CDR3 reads TGCGCCAGCAGCTTGCGGGGAACTAGCGATGAGCAGTTCTTC.

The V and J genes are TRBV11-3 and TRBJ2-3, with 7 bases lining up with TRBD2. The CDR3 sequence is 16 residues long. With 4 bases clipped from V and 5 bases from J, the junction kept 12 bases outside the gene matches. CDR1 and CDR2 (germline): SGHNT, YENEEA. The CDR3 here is CASSSRGEGERDTQYF. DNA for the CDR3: TGTGCCAGCAGCTCCCGCGGGGAGGGTGAGAGAGATACGCAGTATTTT.

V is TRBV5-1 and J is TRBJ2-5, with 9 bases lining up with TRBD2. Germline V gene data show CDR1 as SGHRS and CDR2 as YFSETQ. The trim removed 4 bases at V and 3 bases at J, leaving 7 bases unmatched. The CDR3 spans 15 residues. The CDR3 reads CASSISSGAKETQYF. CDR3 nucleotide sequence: TGCGCCAGCAGCATATCTAGCGGGGCTAAAGAGACCCAGTACTTC.

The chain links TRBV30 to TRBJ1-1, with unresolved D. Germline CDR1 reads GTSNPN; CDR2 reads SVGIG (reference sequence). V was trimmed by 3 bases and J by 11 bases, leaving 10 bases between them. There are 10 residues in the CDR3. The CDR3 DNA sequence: TGTGCCTGGAGCGACATTAAGGCTTTCTTT. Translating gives CAWSDIKAFF.

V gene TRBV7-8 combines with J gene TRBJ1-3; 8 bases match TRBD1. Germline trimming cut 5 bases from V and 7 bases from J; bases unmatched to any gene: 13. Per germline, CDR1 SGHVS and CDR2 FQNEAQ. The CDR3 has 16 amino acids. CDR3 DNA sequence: TGTGCCAGCAGCGCTGACAGGGGCCCGCGGGGCAACACCATATATTTT. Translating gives CASSADRGPRGNTIYF.

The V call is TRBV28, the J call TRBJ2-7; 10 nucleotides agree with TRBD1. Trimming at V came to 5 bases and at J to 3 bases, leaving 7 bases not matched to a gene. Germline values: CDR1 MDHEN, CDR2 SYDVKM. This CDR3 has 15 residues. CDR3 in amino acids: CASSPGTGALYEQYF. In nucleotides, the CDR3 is TGTGCCAGCAGTCCTGGGACAGGGGCGCTCTACGAGCAGTACTTC.

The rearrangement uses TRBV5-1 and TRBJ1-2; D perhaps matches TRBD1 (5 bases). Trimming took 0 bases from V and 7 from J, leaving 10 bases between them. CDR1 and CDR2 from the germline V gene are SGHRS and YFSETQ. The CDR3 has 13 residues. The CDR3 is CASSLAGGSGYTF. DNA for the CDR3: TGCGCCAGCAGCTTGGCGGGGGGGTCTGGCTACACCTTC. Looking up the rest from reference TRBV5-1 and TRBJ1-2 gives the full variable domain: KAGVTQTPRYLIKTRGQQVTLSCSPISGHRSVSWYQQTPGQGLQFLFEYFSETQRNKGNFPGRFSGRQFSNSRSEMNVSTLELGDSALYLCASSLAGGSGYTFGSGTRLTVV.

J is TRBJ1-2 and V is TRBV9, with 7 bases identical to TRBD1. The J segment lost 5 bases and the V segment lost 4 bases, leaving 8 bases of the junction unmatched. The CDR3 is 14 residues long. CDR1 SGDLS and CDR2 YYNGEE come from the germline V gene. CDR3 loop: CASSSRGTAYGYTF. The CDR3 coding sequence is TGTGCCAGCAGCTCTCGCGGGACAGCTTATGGCTACACCTTC.

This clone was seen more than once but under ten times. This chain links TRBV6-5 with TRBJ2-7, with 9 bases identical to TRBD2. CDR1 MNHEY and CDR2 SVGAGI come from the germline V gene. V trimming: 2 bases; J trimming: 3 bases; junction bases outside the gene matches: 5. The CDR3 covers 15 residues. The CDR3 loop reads CASSYSSGGIYEQYF. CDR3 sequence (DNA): TGTGCCAGCAGTTACAGTAGCGGGGGAATCTACGAGCAGTACTTC.

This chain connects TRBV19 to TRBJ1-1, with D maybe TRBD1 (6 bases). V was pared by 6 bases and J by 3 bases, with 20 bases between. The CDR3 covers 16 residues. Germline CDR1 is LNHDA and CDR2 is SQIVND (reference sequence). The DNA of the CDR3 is TGTGCCAGTAGCCTAGAGGGGGGGGCTGCTTACACTGAAGCTTTCTTT. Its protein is CASSLEGGAAYTEAFF.

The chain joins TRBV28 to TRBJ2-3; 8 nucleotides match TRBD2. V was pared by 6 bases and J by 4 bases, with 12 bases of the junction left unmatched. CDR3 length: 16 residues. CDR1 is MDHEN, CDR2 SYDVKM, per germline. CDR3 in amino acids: CASSTTSGALADTQYF. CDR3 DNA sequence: TGTGCCAGCAGCACTACTAGCGGTGCATTGGCAGATACGCAGTATTTT. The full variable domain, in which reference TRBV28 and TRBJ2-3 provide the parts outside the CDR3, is DVKVTQSSRYLVKRTGEKVFLECVQDMDHENMFWYRQDPGLGLRLIYFSYDVKMKEKGDIPEGYSVSREKKERFSLILESASTNQTSMYLCASSTTSGALADTQYFGPGTRLTVL.

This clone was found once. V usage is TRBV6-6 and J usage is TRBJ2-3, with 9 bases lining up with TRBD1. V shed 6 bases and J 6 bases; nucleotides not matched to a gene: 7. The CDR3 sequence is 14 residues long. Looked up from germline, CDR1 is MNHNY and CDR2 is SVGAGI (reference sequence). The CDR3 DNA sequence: TGTGCCAGCAGAGGGACAGGGAACATCGATACGCAGTATTTT. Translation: CASRGTGNIDTQYF.

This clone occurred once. The CDR3 DNA reads TGCGCCAGCAGCTTGGCGGGGCCCCAGCATTTT. It specifies CASSLAGPQHF. This chain connects TRBV5-1 to TRBJ1-5; D gene uncertain. The CDR3 contains 11 residues. The V gene's germline CDR1 is SGHRS and CDR2 YFSETQ. V lost 0 bases to trimming and J lost 9 bases, with 4 bases between them.

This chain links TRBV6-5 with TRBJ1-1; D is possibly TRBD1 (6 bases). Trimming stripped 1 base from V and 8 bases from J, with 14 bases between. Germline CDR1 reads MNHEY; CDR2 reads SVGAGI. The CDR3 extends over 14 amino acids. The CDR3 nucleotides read TGTGCCAGCAGTTACTTCCGGGACATCCGGGAAGCTTTCTTT. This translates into CASSYFRDIREAFF.

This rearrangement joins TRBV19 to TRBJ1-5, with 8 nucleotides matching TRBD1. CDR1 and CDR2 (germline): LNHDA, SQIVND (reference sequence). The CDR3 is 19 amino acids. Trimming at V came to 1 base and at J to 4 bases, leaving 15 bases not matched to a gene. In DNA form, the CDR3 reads TGTGCCAGTAGTATAGGGGCCCCAACTGACAACAGGGGGAATCAGCCCCAGCATTTT. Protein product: CASSIGAPTDNRGNQPQHF. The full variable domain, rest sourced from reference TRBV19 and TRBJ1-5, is DGGITQSPKYLFRKEGQNVTLSCEQNLNHDAMYWYRQDPGQGLRLIYYSQIVNDFQKGDIAEGYSVSREKKESFPLTVTSAQKNPTAFYLCASSIGAPTDNRGNQPQHFGDGTRLSIL.

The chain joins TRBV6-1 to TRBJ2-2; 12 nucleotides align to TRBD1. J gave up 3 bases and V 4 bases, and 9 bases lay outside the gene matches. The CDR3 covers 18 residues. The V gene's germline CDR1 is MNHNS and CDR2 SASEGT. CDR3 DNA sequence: TGTGCCAGCAGTGCTGGGACAGGGGGCTCTGAGGACACCGGGGAGCTGTTTTTT. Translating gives CASSAGTGGSEDTGELFF.

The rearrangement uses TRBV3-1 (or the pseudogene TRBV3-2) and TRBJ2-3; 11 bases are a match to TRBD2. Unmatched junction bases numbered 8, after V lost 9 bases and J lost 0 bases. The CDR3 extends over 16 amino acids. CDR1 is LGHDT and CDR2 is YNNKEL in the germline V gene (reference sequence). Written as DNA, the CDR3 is TGTGCCAGTCTAGCGGGGGGCCGGGGGAGCACAGATACGCAGTATTTT. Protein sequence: CASLAGGRGSTDTQYF.

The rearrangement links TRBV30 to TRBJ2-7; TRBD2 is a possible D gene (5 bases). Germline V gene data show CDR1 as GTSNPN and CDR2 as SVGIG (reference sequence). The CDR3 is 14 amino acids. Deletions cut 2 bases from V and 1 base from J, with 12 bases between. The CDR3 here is CAWSSGVGSYEQYF. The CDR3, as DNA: TGTGCCTGGAGTTCCGGGGTCGGGTCCTACGAGCAGTACTTC.

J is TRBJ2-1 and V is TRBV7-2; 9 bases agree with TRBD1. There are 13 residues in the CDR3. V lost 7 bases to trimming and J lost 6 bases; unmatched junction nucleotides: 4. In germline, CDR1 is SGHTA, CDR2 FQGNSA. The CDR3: CASMPGQGNEQFF. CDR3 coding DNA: TGTGCCAGCATGCCGGGACAGGGCAATGAGCAGTTCTTC.

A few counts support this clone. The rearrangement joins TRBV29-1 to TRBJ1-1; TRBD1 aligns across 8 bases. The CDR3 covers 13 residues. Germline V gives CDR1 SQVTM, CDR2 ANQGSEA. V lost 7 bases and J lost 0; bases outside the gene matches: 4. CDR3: CSARTGMNTEAFF. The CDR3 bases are TGCAGCGCGAGGACAGGGATGAACACTGAAGCTTTCTTT. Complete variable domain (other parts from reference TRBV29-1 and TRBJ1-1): SAVISQKPSRDICQRGTSLTIQCQVDSQVTMMFWYRQQPGQSLTLIATANQGSEATYESGFVIDKFPISRPNLTFSTLTVSNMSPEDSSIYLCSARTGMNTEAFFGQGTRLTVV.

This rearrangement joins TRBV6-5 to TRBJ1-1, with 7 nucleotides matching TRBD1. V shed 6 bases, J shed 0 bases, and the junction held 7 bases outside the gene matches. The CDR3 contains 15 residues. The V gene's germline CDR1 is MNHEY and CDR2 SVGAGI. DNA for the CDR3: TGTGCCAGCAGCGGACAGGATTTCATGAACACTGAAGCTTTCTTT. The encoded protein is CASSGQDFMNTEAFF.

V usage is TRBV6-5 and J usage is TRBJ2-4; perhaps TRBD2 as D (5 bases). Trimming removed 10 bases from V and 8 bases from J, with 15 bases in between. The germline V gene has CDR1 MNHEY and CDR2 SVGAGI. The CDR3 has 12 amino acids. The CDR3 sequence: CATRTNGDIQYF. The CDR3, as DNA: TGTGCCACCAGAACAAACGGGGACATTCAGTACTTC.

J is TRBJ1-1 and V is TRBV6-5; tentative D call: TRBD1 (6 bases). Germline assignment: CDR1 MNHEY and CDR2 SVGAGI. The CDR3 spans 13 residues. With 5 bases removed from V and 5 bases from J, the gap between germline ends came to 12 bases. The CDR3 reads CASSTNRDTEAFF. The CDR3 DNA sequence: TGTGCCAGCAGTACCAACAGGGATACTGAAGCTTTCTTT.